What follows are 4 T cell receptor beta chains derived from one specimen sequenced in a study of siplizumab effects on memory and regulatory T cells. This table comes from immunoSEQ multiplex PCR, and its TCRdb copy is limited to in-frame clones, with some not included. The sample contains approximately 98,000 clones, around 94% of which appear only once. The sequenced material came from non-Treg CD4+ T cells sorted from blood. The receptors derive from a human donor in good health.

The chain joins TRBV6-6 to TRBJ1-5, with D uncertain. Trimming took off 2 bases at V and 9 bases at J, with 11 bases between the two ends. The length of the CDR3 is 13 residues. Germline CDR1 is MNHNY and CDR2 is SVGAGI (reference sequence). Here the CDR3 DNA reads TGTGCCAGCAGTTACCAACCTAGCGGGCCCCAGCATTTT. Translation: CASSYQPSGPQHF.

J is TRBJ2-7 and V is TRBV28; D is unclear. Germline CDR1 and CDR2: MDHEN and SYDVKM. This CDR3 is 14 amino acids long. The V and J ends lost 5 bases and 0 bases respectively, with 11 bases between them. CDR3 region: CASSPAPGSYEQYF. CDR3 DNA sequence: TGTGCCAGCAGTCCGGCCCCGGGCTCCTACGAGCAGTACTTC.

This rearrangement joins TRBV7-3 to TRBJ1-3; D not certain. Trimming stripped 2 bases from V and 2 bases from J, with 13 bases between. The germline V gene encodes CDR1 SGHTA and CDR2 FQGTGA. This CDR3 region has 16 residues. CDR3 region: CASSLRGGATGNTIYF. CDR3 in DNA: TGTGCCAGCAGCTTACGAGGTGGTGCGACTGGAAACACCATATATTTT.

The V and J genes are TRBV28 and TRBJ2-3; possibly TRBD1 for D (6 bases). The V gene's germline CDR1 is MDHEN and CDR2 SYDVKM. The CDR3 is 15 amino acids. V was pared by 6 bases and J by 2 bases, with 15 bases between. CDR3 coding DNA: TGTGCCAGCAGGGTAACAGGGTACTACACAGATACGCAGTATTTT. Its protein product is CASRVTGYYTDTQYF.